This T cell receptor (beta chain) was obtained from a study of CD8+CD57+ T cells in acquired aplastic anemia. Study information: Sorting CD4+ and CD8+ cells gave DNA averaging approximately 3 ug. Study-level results: Patients did not significantly differ from controls in CD8+ Simpson's diversity.

Patients selected for sequencing had displayed CD8+CD57+ cell expansion by flow cytometry. The enrolled patients all had severe acquired aplastic anemia. V shed 2 bases and J shed 2 bases, with 10 bases lying between them. This CDR3 comprises 16 residues. Germline V gives CDR1 SGHTA, CDR2 FQGTGA. A remark on this clonotype: Its antigen is not known.

The use of genomic DNA as template underpinned the TCR beta VDJ and CDR3 profiling. TCRdb independently ran MiXCR on the reads; one entry per CDR3 protein. Of approximately 470,000 distinct CDR3 sequences in the sample, over 25% were seen once. The chain has TRBV7-3 and TRBJ2-6; no firm D call. The specimen sequenced was sorted CD4+, CD8+, or CD8+CD57+ T cells (not recorded which) from PBMCs. This receptor was taken from a human donor with aplastic anemia. CDR3 coding DNA: TGTGCCAGCAGCTTACCAGGACGGGCTGGGGCCAACGTCCTGACTTTC. This translates into CASSLPGRAGANVLTF.